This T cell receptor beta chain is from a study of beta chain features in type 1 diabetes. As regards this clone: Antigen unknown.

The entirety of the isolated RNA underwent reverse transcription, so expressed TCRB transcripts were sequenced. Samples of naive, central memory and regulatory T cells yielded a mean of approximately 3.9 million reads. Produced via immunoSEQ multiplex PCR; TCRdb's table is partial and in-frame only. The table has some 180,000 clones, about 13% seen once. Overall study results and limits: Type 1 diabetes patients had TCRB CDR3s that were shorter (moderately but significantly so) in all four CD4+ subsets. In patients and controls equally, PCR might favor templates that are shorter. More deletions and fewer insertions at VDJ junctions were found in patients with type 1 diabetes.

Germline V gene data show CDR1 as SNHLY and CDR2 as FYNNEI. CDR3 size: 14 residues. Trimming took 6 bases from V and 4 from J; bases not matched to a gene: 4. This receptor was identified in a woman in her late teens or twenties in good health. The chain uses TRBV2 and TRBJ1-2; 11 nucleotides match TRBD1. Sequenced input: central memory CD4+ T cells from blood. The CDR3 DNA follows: TGTGCCAGCAGCTGGGACAGGGGGTTCTATGGCTACACCTTC. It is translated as CASSWDRGFYGYTF.